This is a list of T cell receptor beta chains from one sample in a study of T cells after yellow fever vaccination. One entry per CDR3 protein results from TCRdb running MiXCR on the 5' RACE reads. The sample includes 250,000 to 300,000 distinct CDR3 sequences, about 5.2% seen only once; the top ten take roughly 3%. Specimen: CD4+ T cells sorted from PBMCs, collected on the day of the yellow fever booster vaccination. The receptors originated from a man between 18 and 35 years old who received the YFV17D yellow fever vaccine. The CDR3 runs from the conserved cysteine through the conserved F or W. D genes are given only for firm matches. Clone size is given for some rows only: seen once, a few or many times, or a class if the clone is expanded.

v_gene	d_gene	abundance	j_gene	CDR3aa	CDR3nt
TRBV12-3/TRBV12-4	-	many	TRBJ2-3	CASRAGHGTQYF	TGTGCCAGCAGGGCAGGGCACGGTACGCAGTATTTT
TRBV18	-	few	TRBJ2-2	CASSPSQGGIGELFF	TGTGCCAGCTCACCTTCACAGGGAGGAATCGGGGAGCTGTTTTTT
TRBV7-2	-	-	TRBJ2-3	CASSPSLAGTFDTQYF	TGTGCCAGCAGCCCATCCCTGGCAGGGACATTCGATACGCAGTATTTT
TRBV20-1	-	-	TRBJ2-2	CSARKQDPGELFF	TGCAGTGCTCGAAAACAGGATCCCGGGGAGCTGTTTTTT
TRBV21-1	-	-	TRBJ2-6	CASSSPWLRSSGANVLTF	TGTGCCAGCAGCTCCCCGTGGTTGCGTAGCTCTGGGGCCAACGTCCTGACTTTC
TRBV18	TRBD1	many	TRBJ2-1	CASSPPLTGPSNYNEQFF	TGTGCCAGCTCACCACCGTTGACAGGGCCCTCCAACTACAATGAGCAGTTCTTC
TRBV6-5	-	few	TRBJ1-2	CASSIDSRRYTF	TGTGCCAGCAGTATCGACAGTCGACGCTACACCTTC
TRBV7-9	TRBD1	-	TRBJ1-2	CASSLETGDYGYTF	TGTGCCAGCAGCTTGGAAACAGGGGACTATGGCTACACCTTC
TRBV20-1	-	many	TRBJ1-2	CSAPTGFDGYTF	TGCAGTGCTCCGACAGGTTTCGATGGCTACACCTTC
TRBV5-1	TRBD1	few	TRBJ2-7	CASSLDRAGEQYF	TGCGCCAGCAGCCTGGACAGGGCCGGTGAGCAGTACTTC
TRBV5-1	TRBD2	few	TRBJ2-3	CASSPSGGASDTQYF	TGCGCCAGCAGCCCTAGCGGGGGGGCTTCAGATACGCAGTATTTT
TRBV9	-	few	TRBJ1-6	CASSVGDGGSPLHF	TGTGCCAGCAGCGTAGGAGATGGTGGTTCACCCCTCCACTTT
TRBV4-2	TRBD1	many	TRBJ2-1	CASSPDRVEQFF	TGTGCCAGCAGCCCCGACAGGGTAGAACAGTTCTTC
TRBV12-3/TRBV12-4	-	many	TRBJ2-7	CASNGGGYEQYF	TGTGCCAGCAATGGGGGCGGCTACGAGCAGTACTTC
TRBV4-1	-	many	TRBJ2-3	CASSQEEQGYTDTQYF	TGCGCCAGCAGCCAAGAAGAACAGGGCTACACAGATACGCAGTATTTT
TRBV9	-	many	TRBJ1-2	CASSVAAGADYGYTF	TGTGCCAGCAGCGTAGCCGCAGGGGCAGACTATGGCTACACCTTC
TRBV4-2	TRBD1	few	TRBJ1-2	CASSQGPVTGNYGYTF	TGTGCCAGCAGCCAAGGCCCTGTGACAGGGAACTATGGCTACACCTTC
TRBV7-2	-	few	TRBJ1-1	CASSLAKGYTEAFF	TGTGCCAGCAGCTTAGCGAAGGGTTACACTGAAGCTTTCTTT
TRBV3-1	TRBD2	many	TRBJ2-3	CASSRPGGGPMHTQYF	TGTGCCAGCAGCCGCCCCGGCGGGGGACCGATGCATACGCAGTATTTT
TRBV27	-	many	TRBJ2-1	CASSSPSGFYNEQFF	TGTGCCAGCAGTTCCCCATCAGGGTTCTACAATGAGCAGTTCTTC
TRBV24-1	TRBD1	few	TRBJ2-3	CATSDRRDRIYPSTDTQYF	TGTGCCACCAGTGACCGCCGGGACAGAATATATCCTAGCACAGATACGCAGTATTTT
TRBV6-5	-	few	TRBJ2-3	CASSSDRITQYF	TGTGCCAGCAGTTCCGACAGGATTACGCAGTATTTT
TRBV9	-	-	TRBJ1-5	CASSVDPSRGQPQHF	TGTGCCAGCAGCGTAGACCCCTCCAGGGGACAGCCCCAGCATTTT
TRBV11-2	-	few	TRBJ1-1	CASSLRHTEAFF	TGTGCCAGCAGCTTAAGACACACTGAAGCTTTCTTT
TRBV24-1	-	many	TRBJ2-2	CATSDSRVTGELFF	TGTGCCACCAGTGATTCCAGGGTCACCGGGGAGCTGTTTTTT
TRBV6-5	-	-	TRBJ1-6	CASSYVTDSPLHF	TGTGCCAGCAGTTACGTCACGGATTCACCCCTCCACTTT
TRBV6-6	TRBD1	many	TRBJ2-1	CASSGQGSSYNEQFF	TGTGCCAGCAGCGGACAGGGAAGCTCCTACAATGAGCAGTTCTTC
TRBV11-2	-	-	TRBJ2-3	CASSPRDGSSTDTQYF	TGTGCCAGCAGCCCACGGGACGGATCTAGCACAGATACGCAGTATTTT
TRBV10-3	-	many	TRBJ1-4	CAISESSRGDEKLFF	TGTGCCATCAGTGAGTCGAGTCGGGGTGATGAAAAACTGTTTTTT
TRBV7-2	-	-	TRBJ2-7	CASSLGRGAYYEQYF	TGTGCCAGCAGCTTAGGACGGGGGGCTTACTACGAGCAGTACTTC
TRBV4-3	-	-	TRBJ1-1	CASSQEPYTEAFF	TGCGCCAGCAGCCAAGAGCCCTACACTGAAGCTTTCTTT
TRBV3-1	-	-	TRBJ1-2	CASSEEGERGYTF	TGTGCCAGCAGCGAGGAGGGCGAAAGAGGCTACACCTTC
TRBV10-3	-	many	TRBJ1-1	CAIRDLQGWFTEAFF	TGTGCCATCAGGGACCTCCAAGGATGGTTCACTGAAGCTTTCTTT
TRBV2	-	few	TRBJ2-6	CASRMTGAGANVLTF	TGTGCCAGCCGGATGACCGGCGCTGGGGCCAACGTCCTGACTTTC
TRBV5-1	-	-	TRBJ2-5	CASSGGRGRQETQYF	TGCGCCAGCAGCGGAGGACGGGGGAGACAAGAGACCCAGTACTTC
TRBV20-1	-	few	TRBJ2-7	CSASGTQGGTRLYEQYF	TGCAGTGCTAGCGGGACCCAAGGGGGGACGCGGCTTTACGAGCAGTACTTC
TRBV19	-	few	TRBJ1-3	CASTFHITSKSGNTIYF	TGTGCCAGCACTTTTCATATCACCTCGAAATCTGGAAACACCATATATTTT
TRBV5-1	TRBD1	many	TRBJ2-5	CASSLQGAFRETQYF	TGCGCCAGCAGCTTGCAGGGGGCTTTTCGAGAGACCCAGTACTTC
TRBV4-2	-	-	TRBJ2-1	CASSQDPQRRHNEQFF	TGTGCCAGCAGCCAAGATCCCCAGCGGAGACACAATGAGCAGTTCTTC
TRBV4-3	-	-	TRBJ1-3	CASSQDLTGSSGNTIYF	TGCGCCAGCAGCCAAGACCTTACGGGGTCCTCTGGAAACACCATATATTTT
TRBV6-5	-	few	TRBJ1-1	CASSYLRTANTEAFF	TGTGCCAGCAGTTATTTAAGGACAGCGAACACTGAAGCTTTCTTT
TRBV24-1	TRBD1	-	TRBJ1-4	CATSDPGQGEKLFF	TGTGCCACCAGTGATCCTGGACAGGGTGAAAAACTGTTTTTT
TRBV6-5	-	many	TRBJ2-3	CASSFRTDLTDTQYF	TGTGCCAGCAGTTTCCGGACAGATCTCACAGATACGCAGTATTTT
TRBV18	-	-	TRBJ1-6	CASSPLIGDHSPLHF	TGTGCCAGCTCACCATTGATCGGGGACCATTCACCCCTCCACTTT
TRBV9	TRBD2	few	TRBJ2-1	CASSGDFGGGASNEQFF	TGTGCCAGCAGCGGGGACTTTGGCGGGGGGGCAAGCAATGAGCAGTTCTTC
TRBV20-1	-	-	TRBJ2-3	CSARDPRGLTDTQYF	TGCAGTGCTAGAGACCCTAGAGGGCTCACAGATACGCAGTATTTT
TRBV28	-	many	TRBJ1-1	CASSLAAVEAFF	TGTGCCAGCAGTTTGGCGGCAGTTGAAGCTTTCTTT
TRBV20-1	TRBD1	many	TRBJ1-6	CSVRTGDSYNSPLHF	TGCAGTGTTAGGACAGGCGACTCCTATAATTCACCCCTCCACTTT
TRBV9	TRBD2	few	TRBJ2-3	CASKRGAGADTQYF	TGTGCCTCCAAGCGGGGGGCCGGGGCAGATACGCAGTATTTT
TRBV14	-	-	TRBJ2-5	CASSRRRYQETQYF	TGTGCCAGCAGCCGGCGGAGGTACCAAGAGACCCAGTACTTC
TRBV14	-	many	TRBJ2-1	CASSSGEGYGEQFF	TGTGCCAGCAGTTCGGGAGAAGGGTACGGTGAGCAGTTCTTC
TRBV6-1	-	few	TRBJ1-4	CASSVSVTRGLRDEKLFF	TGTGCCAGCAGTGTATCTGTTACCCGGGGGTTAAGAGATGAAAAACTGTTTTTT
TRBV7-9	-	few	TRBJ1-6	CASSPTRNSPLHF	TGTGCCAGCAGCCCCACAAGGAATTCACCCCTCCACTTT
TRBV7-3	-	-	TRBJ1-5	CASSLKGILSNQPQHF	TGTGCCAGCAGCTTGAAGGGCATCTTGAGCAATCAGCCCCAGCATTTT